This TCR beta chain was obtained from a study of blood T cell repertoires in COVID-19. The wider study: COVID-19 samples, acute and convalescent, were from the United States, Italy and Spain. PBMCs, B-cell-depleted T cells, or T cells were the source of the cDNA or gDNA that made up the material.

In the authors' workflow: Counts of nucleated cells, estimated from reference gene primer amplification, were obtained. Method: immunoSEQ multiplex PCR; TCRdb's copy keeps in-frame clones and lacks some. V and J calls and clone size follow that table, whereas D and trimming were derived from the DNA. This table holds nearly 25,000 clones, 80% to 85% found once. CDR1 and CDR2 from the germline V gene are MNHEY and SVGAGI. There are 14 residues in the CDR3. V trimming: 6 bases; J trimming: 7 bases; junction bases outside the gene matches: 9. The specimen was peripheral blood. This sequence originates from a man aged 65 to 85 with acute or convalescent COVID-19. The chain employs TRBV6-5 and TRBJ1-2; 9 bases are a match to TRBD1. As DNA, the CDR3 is TGTGCCAGCAGCACCGGGACAGGGAGGTCTGGCTACACCTTC. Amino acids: CASSTGTGRSGYTF.